These 20 T cell receptor beta chains were all obtained from the same sample, sequenced in a study of shared clonotypes between healthy human individuals. Some clones are missing from TCRdb's copy, which holds only in-frame ones; the method was immunoSEQ multiplex PCR. The sample carries 2 million to 2.5 million clones, around 92% recorded once. The material sequenced was naive CD4+ T cells from PBMCs. Sample subset: CD45RA+ positively selected. The receptors stem from a man younger than 35 in good health. Some clones in this sample may be carry-over from other donors' samples.

Comments on this clone: This same CDR3 is encoded by further DNA sequences in the sample. V usage is TRBV6-1 and J usage is TRBJ1-5, with 9 bases matching TRBD1. V was clipped by 6 bases and J by 4 bases; unmatched bases: 1. From germline, CDR1 is MNHNS and CDR2 SASEGT. The CDR3 contains 13 residues. CDR3 DNA sequence: TGTGCCAGCAGAGGGACAGGGAATCAGCCCCAGCATTTT. As protein: CASRGTGNQPQHF.

The chain is built from TRBV6-5 and TRBJ1-2; maybe TRBD1 (6 bases). The CDR3 is 15 amino acids. The germline V gene encodes CDR1 MNHEY and CDR2 SVGAGI. Trimming shortened V by 5 bases and J by 7 bases, and 20 bases separated the two germline ends. The CDR3 spells CASSNRVPTRGGYTF. The CDR3 DNA follows: TGTGCCAGCAGTAACCGGGTTCCCACCAGGGGTGGCTACACCTTC.

The chain employs TRBV28 and TRBJ2-5, with TRBD2 identical over 12 bases. Losses at the gene ends were 5 bases for V and 3 bases for J; bases not matched to a gene: 4. CDR1 is MDHEN and CDR2 is SYDVKM in the germline V gene. The length of the CDR3 is 15 residues. CDR3 protein: CASSPSGRGEETQYF. The DNA of the CDR3 is TGTGCCAGCAGTCCTAGCGGGAGGGGAGAAGAGACCCAGTACTTC.

The chain couples TRBV9 to TRBJ2-5; D is ambiguous. Trimming removed 2 bases at V and 2 bases at J, with 16 bases between. Germline-derived CDR1 and CDR2 are SGDLS and YYNGEE. The CDR3 is 16 residues long. CDR3 amino acids: CASSVGAISRQETQYF. The CDR3 region has the DNA TGTGCCAGCAGCGTTGGCGCCATCTCCAGGCAAGAGACCCAGTACTTC.

V usage is TRBV28 and J usage is TRBJ2-7; 7 bases agree with TRBD1. This CDR3 comprises 12 residues. Unmatched junction bases numbered 3, after V lost 10 bases and J lost 0 bases. CDR1 and CDR2 (germline): MDHEN, SYDVKM. The CDR3 DNA sequence: TGTGCCACCCAGGGGGACTCCTACGAGCAGTACTTC. It encodes CATQGDSYEQYF.

Points on this clone: Within the sample, other DNA sequences also encode this same CDR3. The rearrangement uses TRBV28 and TRBJ2-5; possible D gene TRBD2, 6 bases. CDR1 is MDHEN and CDR2 is SYDVKM in the germline V gene. Deletions cut 8 bases from V and 2 bases from J, with 6 bases between. The CDR3 runs to 11 residues. This CDR3 reads CASRGQETQYF. The CDR3 region has the DNA TGTGCCAGCCGGGGGCAAGAGACCCAGTACTTC.

The genes are TRBV11-3 and TRBJ2-2, with a possible D match to TRBD2 (6 bases). Trimming left V 5 bases short and J 7 bases short, with 14 bases between. The CDR3 runs 14 residues. Germline CDR1 is SGHNT and CDR2 is YENEEA. CDR3 amino acids: CASSPRGGHGELFF. The CDR3 region has the DNA TGTGCCAGCAGCCCTAGAGGAGGGCACGGGGAGCTGTTTTTT.

This chain links TRBV7-2 with TRBJ1-1; D is perhaps TRBD1 (6 bases). The germline V and J ends were trimmed by 3 bases and 0 bases, with 11 bases remaining between them. The CDR3 has 15 amino acids. Germline loops: CDR1 SGHTA, CDR2 FQGNSA. The CDR3 DNA sequence: TGTGCCAGCAGCTTCCTGGACAGTTTGAACACTGAAGCTTTCTTT. Its protein is CASSFLDSLNTEAFF.

J is TRBJ2-3 and V is TRBV5-4; D unclear. Trimming took off 0 bases at V and 5 bases at J, with 7 bases between the two ends. Looked up from germline, CDR1 is SGHNT and CDR2 is YYREEE (reference sequence). The CDR3 consists of 13 residues. CDR3 loop: CASSLGQQDTQYF. The CDR3 DNA follows: TGTGCCAGCAGCTTGGGTCAGCAAGATACGCAGTATTTT.

V and J are TRBV9 and TRBJ1-2; TRBD1 matches at 8 bases. The CDR3 runs 13 residues. Germline V gene lookup returns CDR1 SGDLS and CDR2 YYNGEE. Trimming cost V 4 bases and J 4 bases; bases outside gene matches: 3. CDR3 in DNA: TGTGCCAGCAGCCCCGGACAGGGCTATGGCTACACCTTC. It yields the protein CASSPGQGYGYTF.

The chain employs TRBV5-1 and TRBJ1-1; unclear D gene. V shed 4 bases and J shed 1 base, with 23 bases lying between them. Germline assignment: CDR1 SGHRS and CDR2 YFSETQ. This CDR3 has 18 amino acids. The CDR3 DNA is TGCGCCAGCAGCCTGGATAGGCGGCAGAGCTGGGAGAACACTGAAGCTTTCTTT. It specifies CASSLDRRQSWENTEAFF.

The chain carries TRBV4-1 and TRBJ2-1; 13 bases fit TRBD2. CDR1 is MGHRA and CDR2 is YSYEKL in the germline V gene. J gave up 8 bases and V 1 base, and 8 bases lay outside the gene matches. CDR3 size: 17 residues. The CDR3 spells CASSQGKGLAGRDEQFF. Written as DNA, the CDR3 is TGCGCCAGCAGCCAAGGGAAGGGACTAGCGGGAAGGGATGAGCAGTTCTTC.

The chain recombines TRBV4-1 with TRBJ2-7; TRBD2 agrees at 8 bases. J gave up 7 bases and V 0 bases, and 11 bases lay outside the gene matches. CDR3 length: 16 residues. CDR1 and CDR2 from the germline V gene are MGHRA and YSYEKL. In DNA form, the CDR3 reads TGCGCCAGCAGCCAAGAGGCTAGCGGGCCCCAGGGAGAGCAGTACTTC. Translating gives CASSQEASGPQGEQYF.

V gene TRBV7-2 combines with J gene TRBJ2-5; 13 bases match TRBD2. The CDR3 runs to 17 residues. V shed 5 bases, J shed 5 bases, and the junction held 11 bases outside the gene matches. From germline, CDR1 is SGHTA and CDR2 FQGNSA. This CDR3 is CASSLRGLAGDGETQYF. The CDR3 DNA follows: TGTGCCAGCAGCCTTCGAGGACTAGCGGGAGATGGGGAGACCCAGTACTTC.

The chain carries TRBV6-1 and TRBJ1-2, with 9 bases that match TRBD1. The germline V gene has CDR1 MNHNS and CDR2 SASEGT. The V and J ends lost 4 bases and 4 bases, in that order; junction bases with no gene match: 7. The CDR3 length is 15 residues. The chain's CDR3 is CASSGAGTGLYGYTF. CDR3 sequence (DNA): TGTGCCAGCAGTGGTGCCGGGACAGGGCTCTATGGCTACACCTTC.

The J gene is TRBJ2-1, the V gene TRBV19; 9 bases are a match to TRBD2. The CDR3 covers 18 residues. The germline gives CDR1 LNHDA, CDR2 SQIVND (reference sequence). V lost 0 bases to trimming and J lost 8 bases; unmatched junction nucleotides: 14. The CDR3 nucleotides are TGTGCCAGTAGTATAGATGGGATAGCGGGAGCACGGGGGGATGAGCAGTTCTTC. Its translation: CASSIDGIAGARGDEQFF. The entire variable domain, with the rest obtained from reference TRBV19 and TRBJ2-1, is as follows: DGGITQSPKYLFRKEGQNVTLSCEQNLNHDAMYWYRQDPGQGLRLIYYSQIVNDFQKGDIAEGYSVSREKKESFPLTVTSAQKNPTAFYLCASSIDGIAGARGDEQFFGPGTRLTVL.

The J gene is TRBJ2-5, the V gene TRBV6-6, with 12 bases identical to TRBD2. V lost 5 bases to trimming and J lost 5 bases; unmatched junction nucleotides: 3. Germline loops: CDR1 MNHNY, CDR2 SVGAGI (reference sequence). There are 14 residues in the CDR3. The CDR3 region has the DNA TGTGCCAGCAGTAAACTAGCGGGAGGTGAGACCCAGTACTTC. It encodes CASSKLAGGETQYF.

The chain has TRBV19 and TRBJ1-1; a possible D gene is TRBD1 (6 bases). The CDR3 has 16 residues. The V and J ends lost 7 bases and 0 bases respectively, with 18 bases between them. Germline lookup yields CDR1 LNHDA and CDR2 SQIVND (reference sequence). This chain's CDR3 is CASKGGTPYMNTEAFF. CDR3 coding DNA: TGTGCCAGTAAGGGGGGAACCCCTTACATGAACACTGAAGCTTTCTTT.

V and J are TRBV7-2 and TRBJ1-6; 7 nucleotides line up with TRBD1. This CDR3 spans 15 amino acids. In germline, CDR1 is SGHTA, CDR2 FQGNSA. J gave up 5 bases and V 1 base, and 2 bases lay outside the gene matches. The CDR3 sequence: CASSLEGQNNSPLHF. The CDR3, as DNA: TGTGCCAGCAGCTTAGAGGGACAGAATAATTCACCCCTCCACTTT.

There are a few counts of this clone. The V gene is TRBV5-4, the J gene TRBJ2-1, with D hard to call. The CDR3 totals 13 residues. Germline CDR1 reads SGHNT; CDR2 reads YYREEE (reference sequence). Trimming pared 0 bases from V and 5 bases from J, leaving 6 bases between. CDR3 protein: CASSLAGHNEQFF. The CDR3 DNA reads TGTGCCAGCAGCTTGGCGGGCCACAATGAGCAGTTCTTC.